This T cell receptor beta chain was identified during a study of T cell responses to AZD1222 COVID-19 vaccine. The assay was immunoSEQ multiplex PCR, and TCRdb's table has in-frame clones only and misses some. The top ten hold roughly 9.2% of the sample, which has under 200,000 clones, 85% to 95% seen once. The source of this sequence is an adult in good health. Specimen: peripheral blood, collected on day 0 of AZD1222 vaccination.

The DNA for the CDR3 is TGTGCCAGCAGTGATTCCGGGACAGGGGTTCGTCCTGACACTGAAGCTTTCTTT. It encodes CASSDSGTGVRPDTEAFF. The chain recombines TRBV7-9 with TRBJ1-1, with 10 bases fitting TRBD1. The CDR3 has 18 amino acids. The V segment lost 6 bases and the J segment 3 bases; nucleotides outside the gene matches: 16. CDR1 and CDR2 (germline): SEHNR, FQNEAQ (reference sequence).